This TCR beta chain emerged from a study of technical replicates of blood from a handful of donors. Trimming took off 4 bases at V and 2 bases at J, with 8 bases between the two ends. Germline CDR1 is SGDLS and CDR2 is YYNGEE. This CDR3 has 13 amino acids. The method was immunoSEQ multiplex PCR; TCRdb's version includes in-frame clones alone and lacks a portion of them. In the table there are tens of thousands of clones, over 85% of which are singletons. The V gene is TRBV9, the J gene TRBJ2-3; TRBD2 is a possible D gene (6 bases). The sample consisted of PBMCs. The sequence came from a human donor in good health. Some clones in this sample may be carry-over from other donors' samples. CDR3 bases: TGTGCCAGCAGCTGGGAGGTCACAGATACGCAGTATTTT. This sequence encodes CASSWEVTDTQYF.